This TCR beta chain was captured by sequencing in a study of blood T cell repertoires in COVID-19. Turning to the study itself: Samples representing acute and convalescent COVID-19 were sourced from the United States, Italy and Spain. Sources were T cells, B-cell-depleted T cells, or PBMCs; the material itself was cDNA or gDNA.

Participant reports of clinical history set cohort assignment. Resolution of symptoms, clearance, or two negative PCRs was present in recovered Cohort 3 donors. Germline CDR1 SGHTA, CDR2 FQGNSA. After removal of 4 bases from V and 2 bases from J, the junction contained 4 bases not matched to a gene. The CDR3 is 15 amino acids. Using immunoSEQ multiplex PCR, the repertoire was profiled, and TCRdb retains in-frame clones only, with some absent. The sample consists of 300,000 to 400,000 clones, roughly 88% of them appearing once. This clone was observed once. The sequence was collected from a young man who had recovered from COVID-19. The material sequenced was PBMCs or T cells enriched from blood (not recorded which). This sequence joins TRBV7-2 and TRBJ2-3; 9 nucleotides match TRBD2. Here the CDR3 reads CASSSAGGATDTQYF. The CDR3 nucleotides read TGTGCCAGCAGCTCTGCGGGGGGGGCCACAGATACGCAGTATTTT.